The 9 T cell receptor beta chains below come from one sample, sequenced in a study of T cells in Graves' hyperthyroidism and ophthalmopathy. RNA transcripts served as the template for amplifying TCR beta CDR3 regions. Carried out on the TCR CDR3, a first-round RT-PCR used the HTBI primer set. Using its own MiXCR run on the multiplex PCR reads, TCRdb lists one record per CDR3 protein. There are roughly 360,000 distinct CDR3 sequences in the sample; roughly 12% occur only once, and roughly 20% lies in the top ten. Sequenced material: blood. The receptors were gathered from a man aged 25-45 years with Graves' hyperthyroidism that later progressed to Graves' ophthalmopathy.

This clonotype was counted ten times or more. V usage is TRBV20-1 and J usage is TRBJ2-5, with 12 bases identical to TRBD2. V lost 0 bases to trimming and J lost 3 bases; unmatched junction nucleotides: 5. The germline V gene encodes CDR1 DFQATT and CDR2 SNEGSKA (reference sequence). CDR3 length: 16 residues. Here the CDR3 DNA reads TGCAGTGCTAGAGATTGGACTAGCGGGGTTAAAGAGACCCAGTACTTC. This codes for CSARDWTSGVKETQYF.

The table lists this clonotype with a few counts. The chain employs TRBV9 and TRBJ1-1; a weak D match, TRBD1 (6 bases). The germline V gene encodes CDR1 SGDLS and CDR2 YYNGEE. This CDR3 has 14 amino acids. The germline V and J ends were trimmed by 5 bases and 5 bases, with 16 bases remaining between them. CDR3 DNA sequence: TGTGCCAGCAGGAAAGATCCAGGGGTTACTGAAGCTTTCTTT. As protein: CASRKDPGVTEAFF.

At least ten counts were recorded for this clonotype. The rearrangement joins TRBV6-8 to TRBJ2-7; the D gene is possibly TRBD2 (6 bases). Germline CDR1 MNHGY, CDR2 SAAAGT. The CDR3 consists of 15 residues. Trimming cost V 7 bases and J 9 bases, with 25 bases left between them. The CDR3 DNA reads TGTGCCAGCATTTTCTCTCCCGGGCCTCACGGGGGGCAGTACTTC. This codes for CASIFSPGPHGGQYF.

This clonotype occurred many times. The chain has TRBV20-1 and TRBJ2-5, with D perhaps TRBD2 (5 bases). Per the germline V gene, CDR1 is DFQATT and CDR2 is SNEGSKA (reference sequence). CDR3 length: 13 residues. V was trimmed by 3 bases and J by 0 bases, leaving 8 bases between them. The chain's CDR3 is CSASPGYQETQYF. CDR3 nucleotides: TGCAGTGCTAGTCCGGGATACCAAGAGACCCAGTACTTC.

This clonotype appeared a few times. This chain connects TRBV20-1 to TRBJ1-6, with 9 bases lining up with TRBD1. The length of the CDR3 is 13 residues. The germline gives CDR1 DFQATT, CDR2 SNEGSKA (reference sequence). With 3 bases clipped from V and 10 bases from J, the junction kept 4 bases outside the gene matches. The CDR3, as DNA: TGCAGTGCTAGGACAGGGGGGGACTCACCCCTCCACTTT. This translates into CSARTGGDSPLHF.

The rearrangement uses TRBV30 and TRBJ1-5; 8 bases are shared with TRBD1. Germline V gene data show CDR1 as GTSNPN and CDR2 as SVGIG (reference sequence). V was pared by 1 base and J by 5 bases, with 10 bases of the junction left unmatched. The length of the CDR3 is 16 residues. The CDR3 reads CAWSDSQGASDQPQHF. CDR3 nucleotide sequence: TGTGCCTGGAGTGATTCGCAGGGGGCATCGGATCAGCCCCAGCATTTT.

This chain joins TRBV5-1 and TRBJ1-6; tentatively, D is TRBD1 (6 bases). V was pared by 6 bases and J by 7 bases, with 14 bases between. The CDR3 length is 14 residues. Germline V gives CDR1 SGHRS, CDR2 YFSETQ. The CDR3 DNA is TGCGCCAGCAAACCCGGGACACCCAATTCACCCCTCCACTTT. Protein: CASKPGTPNSPLHF.

This clonotype was found many times. The rearrangement joins TRBV28 to TRBJ1-5, with no clear D. The CDR3 loop spans 17 amino acids. Per germline, CDR1 MDHEN and CDR2 SYDVKM. The germline V and J ends were trimmed by 2 bases and 2 bases, with 16 bases remaining between them. CDR3 sequence reads: CASSLSPLRDGNQPQHF. The CDR3, as DNA: TGTGCCAGCAGTTTAAGCCCCTTGAGGGATGGCAATCAGCCCCAGCATTTT.

In this sample, this clonotype turned up many times. The rearrangement links TRBV5-1 to TRBJ2-1; D may be TRBD1 (6 bases). Germline CDR1 and CDR2: SGHRS and YFSETQ. Trimming shortened V by 4 bases and J by 4 bases, and 18 bases separated the two germline ends. CDR3 length: 16 residues. DNA for the CDR3: TGCGCCAGCAGCACCTCTAGGGGCAGGGGATACAATGAGCAGTTCTTC. Its protein product is CASSTSRGRGYNEQFF.